This T cell receptor beta chain came from a study of cytomegalovirus exposure and HLA in healthy donors. Overall study results and limits: In presence/absence analyses, roughly uniform sequencing depth across donors was assumed.

A word on this clone: Its target is unknown.

A multiplex PCR was run with 60 Vbeta primers and 13 Jbeta primers. Sequenced by immunoSEQ multiplex PCR; TCRdb stores in-frame clones only, minus some. The repertoire holds over 95,000 clones, with about 83% as singletons. CDR1 is MNHNS, CDR2 SASEGT, per germline. V was clipped by 6 bases and J by 4 bases, with 15 bases between them. CDR3 length equals 14 residues. The sequencing input was PBMCs. V is TRBV6-1 and J is TRBJ1-2; D ambiguous. The TCR was taken from a female donor in good health and CMV-seronegative. The CDR3 is CASSPTETVYGYTF. Written as DNA, the CDR3 is TGTGCCAGCAGCCCAACGGAAACAGTCTATGGCTACACCTTC.